Listed below are T cell receptor beta chains from one sample, sequenced in a study of blood T cell repertoires in COVID-19. Using immunoSEQ multiplex PCR, the repertoire was profiled, and TCRdb retains in-frame clones only, with some absent. In the table there are roughly 200,000 clones, 80% to 90% of which are singletons. Source material: PBMCs or T cells enriched from blood (not recorded which). These receptors came from a man aged 40-50 years who had recovered from COVID-19. Each CDR3 is given with its conserved first and last residue. A D gene is named only where the DNA matches it firmly. Expanded clones are given a class, and other clones once, few, many or no size at all.

abundance: -
v_gene: TRBV5-4
d_gene: TRBD1
j_gene: TRBJ1-3
CDR3nt: TGTGCCAGCAGCCTCCGGGACAGGGGCTCTGGAAACACCATATATTTT
CDR3aa: CASSLRDRGSGNTIYF

abundance: -
v_gene: TRBV9
d_gene: TRBD1
j_gene: TRBJ1-4
CDR3nt: TGTGCCAGAAATCAGTCGGACCGGGACAGGGCTCGAAAACTGTTTTTT
CDR3aa: CARNQSDRDRARKLFF

abundance: -
v_gene: TRBV7-3
d_gene: TRBD2
j_gene: TRBJ2-2
CDR3nt: TGTGCCAGCAGCTCCGACGGACTAGCGGCCGGGGAGCTGTTTTTT
CDR3aa: CASSSDGLAAGELFF

abundance: -
v_gene: TRBV5-1
d_gene: TRBD1
j_gene: TRBJ2-7
CDR3nt: TGCGCCAGCAGCTTGGGTGGGACAGGGGCCTACGAGCAGTACTTC
CDR3aa: CASSLGGTGAYEQYF

abundance: -
v_gene: TRBV9
d_gene: -
j_gene: TRBJ2-5
CDR3nt: TGTGCCAGCAGCGTATCCGGGGGTAGCGGAGGAGAGACCCAGTACTTC
CDR3aa: CASSVSGGSGGETQYF

abundance: -
v_gene: TRBV12-5
d_gene: -
j_gene: TRBJ2-1
CDR3nt: TGTGCTAGTGGTTCCCCTCAGTCCGGGACTCTATACAATGAGCAGTTCTTC
CDR3aa: CASGSPQSGTLYNEQFF

abundance: -
v_gene: TRBV5-1
d_gene: TRBD2
j_gene: TRBJ2-7
CDR3nt: TGCGCCAGCAAAGAGGGACTAGCGGGGTCCTACGAGCAGTACTTC
CDR3aa: CASKEGLAGSYEQYF

abundance: -
v_gene: TRBV28
d_gene: TRBD1
j_gene: TRBJ1-2
CDR3nt: TGTGCCAGCAGTTTATATACAGGGGATTCTGGTGGCTACACCTTC
CDR3aa: CASSLYTGDSGGYTF

abundance: once
v_gene: TRBV23-1
d_gene: -
j_gene: TRBJ1-5
CDR3nt: TGCGCCAGCAGTCAATGCGGCCGGACAGACCTAGATCAGCCCCAGCATTTT
CDR3aa: CASSQCGRTDLDQPQHF

abundance: -
v_gene: TRBV7-3
d_gene: TRBD2
j_gene: TRBJ2-1
CDR3nt: TGTGCCAGCTTCGGACTAGCGGGAGACAATGAGCAGTTCTTC
CDR3aa: CASFGLAGDNEQFF

abundance: -
v_gene: TRBV18
d_gene: -
j_gene: TRBJ2-1
CDR3nt: TGTGCCAGCTCGACTGGGACTGACAATGAGCAGTTCTTC
CDR3aa: CASSTGTDNEQFF

abundance: once
v_gene: TRBV7-2
d_gene: -
j_gene: TRBJ2-7
CDR3nt: TGTGCCAGCAGCCCTCGGCGGGACCCTTACGAGCAGTACTTC
CDR3aa: CASSPRRDPYEQYF

abundance: -
v_gene: TRBV4-1
d_gene: -
j_gene: TRBJ1-5
CDR3nt: TGCGCCAGCAGCCAAGTCGGGGGTCCTCAGCCCCAGCATTTT
CDR3aa: CASSQVGGPQPQHF

abundance: -
v_gene: TRBV19
d_gene: -
j_gene: TRBJ2-5
CDR3nt: TGTGCCAGTAGTATTGGAGTGTACCAAGAGACCCAGTACTTC
CDR3aa: CASSIGVYQETQYF

abundance: -
v_gene: TRBV6-5
d_gene: -
j_gene: TRBJ1-2
CDR3nt: TGTGCCAGCAGGTCGCCGGGACACCGGTCCAACACCTTC
CDR3aa: CASRSPGHRSNTF

abundance: few
v_gene: TRBV2
d_gene: TRBD1
j_gene: TRBJ1-3
CDR3nt: TGTGCCAGCAGCCCAGATCTTAGGGACAGCCTATATTTT
CDR3aa: CASSPDLRDSLYF

abundance: -
v_gene: TRBV18
d_gene: -
j_gene: TRBJ2-7
CDR3nt: TGTGCCAGCTCACCCCCGGGCGCCAGGGTGGGCTACGAGCAGTACTTC
CDR3aa: CASSPPGARVGYEQYF

abundance: -
v_gene: TRBV5-7
d_gene: -
j_gene: TRBJ2-3
CDR3nt: TGTGCCAGCAGCCCCACGACAGTTTACCGCACAGATACGCAGTATTTT
CDR3aa: CASSPTTVYRTDTQYF

abundance: once
v_gene: TRBV7-9
d_gene: TRBD1
j_gene: TRBJ2-3
CDR3nt: TGTGCCAGCAGCTACGCGGGACAGGGGAACACAGATACGCAGTATTTT
CDR3aa: CASSYAGQGNTDTQYF

abundance: -
v_gene: TRBV5-1
d_gene: TRBD1
j_gene: TRBJ2-1
CDR3nt: TGCGCCAGCAGCTTAGGACAGGGCTCTTTCTACAATGAGCAGTTCTTC
CDR3aa: CASSLGQGSFYNEQFF

abundance: few
v_gene: TRBV24-1
d_gene: TRBD1
j_gene: TRBJ1-5
CDR3nt: TGTGCCACCGCGGGACAGGGAACTAATCAGCCCCAGCATTTT
CDR3aa: CATAGQGTNQPQHF

abundance: few
v_gene: TRBV9
d_gene: -
j_gene: TRBJ1-1
CDR3nt: TGTGCCAGCAGCGTAGGGGCAGGTCTGACTGAAGCTTTCTTT
CDR3aa: CASSVGAGLTEAFF

abundance: -
v_gene: TRBV15
d_gene: -
j_gene: TRBJ2-7
CDR3nt: TGTGCCACCAGCAGAGATACCTACGAGCAGTACTTC
CDR3aa: CATSRDTYEQYF

abundance: few
v_gene: TRBV19
d_gene: TRBD2
j_gene: TRBJ2-7
CDR3nt: TGTGCCAGTAGTAGAACATCGGGGGGACTAGCCTCCTACGAGCAGTACTTC
CDR3aa: CASSRTSGGLASYEQYF

abundance: -
v_gene: TRBV5-1
d_gene: -
j_gene: TRBJ1-2
CDR3nt: TGCGCCAGCAGCCGTGAGGGTTGGGCCCCTGAGGGCTACACCTTC
CDR3aa: CASSREGWAPEGYTF

abundance: -
v_gene: TRBV7-9
d_gene: -
j_gene: TRBJ2-7
CDR3nt: TGTGCCAGCAGCTTAGGGACAGACGAGCAGTACTTC
CDR3aa: CASSLGTDEQYF

abundance: -
v_gene: TRBV18
d_gene: TRBD1
j_gene: TRBJ2-5
CDR3nt: TGTGCCAGCTCCCAAGGACAGGGGGCGATGAGAGAGACCCAGTACTTC
CDR3aa: CASSQGQGAMRETQYF

abundance: -
v_gene: TRBV5-4
d_gene: TRBD2
j_gene: TRBJ2-1
CDR3nt: TGTGCCAGCACCCGGGCTAGCGGGGGGGCGGTCGATGAGCAGTTCTTC
CDR3aa: CASTRASGGAVDEQFF

abundance: -
v_gene: TRBV7-3
d_gene: TRBD1
j_gene: TRBJ2-7
CDR3nt: TGTGCCAGCAGCTTGGGACAGGGTGGAGAGCAGTACTTC
CDR3aa: CASSLGQGGEQYF

abundance: -
v_gene: TRBV19
d_gene: TRBD2
j_gene: TRBJ2-7
CDR3nt: TGTGCCAGTAGTATAGGTAGCGGGCCTTACGAGCAGTACTTC
CDR3aa: CASSIGSGPYEQYF

abundance: -
v_gene: TRBV6-2/TRBV6-3
d_gene: TRBD1
j_gene: TRBJ1-2
CDR3nt: TGTGCCAGCAGTTACCCAGACAGGGCCTATGGCTACACCTTC
CDR3aa: CASSYPDRAYGYTF

abundance: -
v_gene: TRBV5-4
d_gene: -
j_gene: TRBJ1-2
CDR3nt: TGTGCCAGCAGACCAGGAACCCAGAACTATGGCTACACCTTC
CDR3aa: CASRPGTQNYGYTF